This TCR beta chain originates from a study of CD8+ T cells in alopecia areata. Study-level information: In an open-label trial, patients got 5 to 10 mg tofacitinib twice daily. Affected scalp percentage set treated patients' severity scores.

Treatment described: oral pan-JAK inhibitor, 5-10 mg twice daily. RNA extraction was followed by reverse transcription into cDNA, which acted as the sequencing template. Generated by immunoSEQ multiplex PCR, the TCRdb table keeps only in-frame clones and is missing some. The data hold 200,000 to 250,000 clones, with around 66% observed a single time. This clone was recorded only once. The same CDR3 can be traced to other DNA sequences in this sample. This TCR came from a human donor with alopecia areata. The sequenced sample was CD4+ T cells sorted from blood, obtained at week 4, from a patient treated with tofacitinib.

CDR3 nucleotide sequence: TGTGCCAGCAGCTTAGAGGGTGGCTACACCTTC. It specifies CASSLEGGYTF. The chain has TRBV7-9 and TRBJ1-2, with D hard to call. The CDR3 has 11 residues. Per germline, CDR1 SEHNR and CDR2 FQNEAQ (reference sequence). Trimming took 1 base from V and 7 from J, leaving 4 bases between them.